These 15 T cell receptor beta chains share one sample of origin, sequenced in a study of T cells in Graves' hyperthyroidism and ophthalmopathy. Researchers amplified the TCR beta CDR3 regions from RNA transcripts. When the TCR CDR3 underwent first-round RT-PCR, the HTBI primer set was used. TCRdb fed the multiplex PCR reads into MiXCR, producing one record per CDR3 protein. The data show roughly 740,000 distinct CDR3 sequences, over 15% seen once. The sample was blood. These receptors were collected from a man between 18 and 29 years old with Graves' hyperthyroidism.

This clonotype has a count of ten or more. The V and J genes are TRBV2 and TRBJ1-1; no clear D. Trimming stripped 6 bases from V and 6 bases from J, with 8 bases between. This CDR3 comprises 11 residues. Germline V CDR1 and CDR2: SNHLY, FYNNEI. The chain's CDR3 is CASRVGSEAFF. DNA for the CDR3: TGTGCCAGCAGGGTGGGGTCTGAAGCTTTCTTT.

This chain connects TRBV7-2 to TRBJ2-5; 7 bases line up with TRBD2. This CDR3 region has 16 residues. J was trimmed by 4 bases and V by 1 base; bases with no gene match: 9. Germline values: CDR1 SGHTA, CDR2 FQGNSA. DNA for the CDR3: TGTGCCAGCAGCTTAGGGAGGGGAGCGGGAACAGAGACCCAGTACTTC. It codes for CASSLGRGAGTETQYF.

To note about this clonotype: A much larger clone lies one base from this, so it may be a read error. This chain links TRBV28 with TRBJ2-2, with D perhaps being TRBD1 or TRBD2 (5 bases each). The germline gives CDR1 MDHEN, CDR2 SYDVKM. This CDR3 comprises 15 residues. The CDR3 sequence: CASSPTGPNTGELVF. The CDR3 DNA reads TGTGCCAGCAGTCCCACGGGACCGAACACCGGGGAGCTGGTTTTT.

J is TRBJ2-5 and V is TRBV19, with TRBD1 identical over 7 bases. Trimming removed 3 bases from V and 5 bases from J; junction bases left unmatched: 3. CDR1 is LNHDA, CDR2 SQIVND, per germline (reference sequence). The CDR3 has 13 amino acids. The CDR3 protein is CASSMGQFETQYF. In DNA, the CDR3 is TGTGCCAGTAGTATGGGACAGTTCGAGACCCAGTACTTC.

This clonotype has just a few counts. The rearrangement joins TRBV6-4 to TRBJ2-7, with no clear D. V was clipped by 5 bases and J by 3 bases, with 11 bases between them. Germline V gene sequence: CDR1 MRHNA, CDR2 SNTAGT. The CDR3 is 13 residues long. The CDR3 loop is CASSRFIRYEQYF. The DNA for the CDR3 is TGTGCCAGCAGTCGGTTCATCCGCTACGAGCAGTACTTC.

This clonotype was found many times. The V and J genes are TRBV12-3 or TRBV12-4 and TRBJ1-2; D ambiguous. The CDR3 spans 13 residues. V lost 2 bases and J 8 bases, leaving 12 bases between the germline ends. In nucleotides, the CDR3 is TGTGCCAGCAGTTTAAATCCGGGATCGGGCTACACCTTC. This gives the protein CASSLNPGSGYTF.

This clonotype was observed many times. The rearrangement joins TRBV11-3 to TRBJ1-1; D possibly corresponds to TRBD1 (5 bases). Trimming removed 2 bases at V and 6 bases at J, with 13 bases between. CDR3 length: 14 amino acids. From germline, CDR1 is SGHNT and CDR2 YENEEA. CDR3 sequence (DNA): TGTGCCAGCAGCTTAAGGGGCGGTGAATCTGAAGCTTTCTTT. This encodes CASSLRGGESEAFF.

This clonotype was seen more than once but under ten times. The chain uses TRBV7-9 and TRBJ1-2; no definite D call. The length of the CDR3 is 11 residues. Germline V gene data show CDR1 as SEHNR and CDR2 as FQNEAQ (reference sequence). Trimming cost V 7 bases and J 7 bases, with 10 bases left between them. The CDR3: CASTFGSGYTF. The CDR3 bases are TGTGCCAGCACCTTCGGGTCTGGCTACACCTTC.

This chain connects TRBV19 to TRBJ2-7, with TRBD2 matching 7 bases. Germline trimming cut 3 bases from V and 6 bases from J; bases unmatched to any gene: 8. This CDR3 region has 14 residues. Germline V gives CDR1 LNHDA, CDR2 SQIVND (reference sequence). Here the CDR3 reads CASSISGRHGEQYF. The CDR3 nucleotides read TGTGCCAGTAGTATTTCCGGGAGGCATGGCGAGCAGTACTTC.

This chain connects TRBV14 to TRBJ2-1; D is ambiguous. CDR3 length equals 14 residues. Trimming left V 5 bases short and J 4 bases short, with 12 bases between. CDR1 is SGHDN, CDR2 FVKESK, per germline. CDR3 in amino acids: CASSNWAPYNEQFF. The CDR3, as DNA: TGTGCCAGCAGCAACTGGGCCCCTTACAATGAGCAGTTCTTC.

This clonotype has more than one count but fewer than ten. The chain couples TRBV7-3 to TRBJ2-1; TRBD2 aligns across 9 bases. Germline trimming cut 6 bases from V and 8 bases from J; bases unmatched to any gene: 5. The CDR3 has 13 amino acids. CDR1 is SGHTA, CDR2 FQGTGA, per germline. The CDR3: CASSSSGVDEQFF. The DNA of the CDR3 is TGTGCCAGCAGTTCTAGCGGGGTAGATGAGCAGTTCTTC.

As DNA, the CDR3 is TGCGCCAGCAGCTTGGGGCGGACAGGGGGCGCGGATGAAGCTTTCTTT. Protein sequence: CASSLGRTGGADEAFF. This chain uses TRBV5-1 with TRBJ1-1, with 11 bases matching TRBD1. Looked up from germline, CDR1 is SGHRS and CDR2 is YFSETQ. The CDR3 is 16 residues long. The junction had 8 bases not matched to a gene; V was cut back by 0 bases and J by 7 bases.

CDR3 bases: TGTGCCAGCAGCTTGAGACCGAAATATGACTATGGCTACACCTTC. Its protein is CASSLRPKYDYGYTF. This chain connects TRBV7-9 to TRBJ1-2; D gene unclear. This CDR3 spans 15 amino acids. The germline V gene has CDR1 SEHNR and CDR2 FQNEAQ (reference sequence). V was trimmed by 3 bases and J by 3 bases, leaving 14 bases between them.

The CDR3 loop reads CSAGTSGRATYEQYF. The CDR3 DNA follows: TGCAGTGCGGGGACTAGCGGGAGGGCCACCTACGAGCAGTACTTC. The gene calls are TRBV20-1 and TRBJ2-7, with 16 positions matching TRBD2. With 6 bases clipped from V and 2 bases from J, the junction kept 4 bases outside the gene matches. Germline V gives CDR1 DFQATT, CDR2 SNEGSKA (reference sequence). The CDR3 has 15 residues.

This clonotype was seen a handful of times. The rearrangement joins TRBV6-2 or TRBV6-3 to TRBJ1-5; no firm D call. The CDR3 sequence is 13 residues long. Germline V gives CDR1 MNHEY, CDR2 SVGEGT. Trimming took 6 bases from V and 7 from J, leaving 13 bases between them. Here the CDR3 reads CASSPRRYQPQHF. The CDR3 nucleotides are TGTGCCAGCAGCCCTCGTCGGTACCAGCCCCAGCATTTT.